The T cell receptor beta chain under discussion was sequenced for a study of response to subunit inactivated influenza vaccine. Overall study results and limits: New T cells are recruited in small numbers by each seasonal influenza vaccination, according to the authors' suggestion.

This clonotype was observed a handful of times. Its antigen is undetermined. Germline CDR1 SGHRS, CDR2 YFSETQ. Trimming removed 4 bases at V and 0 bases at J, with 11 bases between. CDR3 length equals 16 residues. TCRdb recomputed calls from the RT-PCR reads with MiXCR, one row per CDR3 protein. Found here are some 480,000 distinct CDR3 sequences, approximately 11% of them singletons; the top ten hold roughly 12%. This receptor was obtained from a man in his fifties who received an inactivated influenza vaccine. The V call is TRBV5-1, the J call TRBJ1-6; D possibly corresponds to TRBD1 (5 bases). Sequences were derived from PBMCs from blood, sampled roughly 45 days after vaccination. The CDR3 reads CASSGGLHSYNSPLHF. CDR3 bases: TGCGCCAGCAGCGGGGGACTCCACTCCTATAATTCACCCCTCCACTTT.